A single T cell receptor (beta chain) is shown here with its context. Per the original data handling: Amplification with reference gene primers provided the estimates of nucleated cell counts. Measured with immunoSEQ multiplex PCR; TCRdb has only the in-frame clones, and not every one. From that table come the V and J calls and clone size; the DNA was used to work out D and trimming. The data show around 160,000 clones, approximately 86% seen once. This specimen comes from a study of blood T cell repertoires in COVID-19. The wider study: Samples taken during acute and convalescent COVID-19 were collected in the United States, Italy and Spain. In each case, the material was cDNA or gDNA derived from T cells, B-cell-depleted T cells, or PBMCs.

Germline values: CDR1 SNHLY, CDR2 FYNNEI. The V and J ends lost 2 bases and 4 bases respectively, with 8 bases between them. The CDR3 has 13 amino acids. The chain recombines TRBV2 with TRBJ1-1; TRBD1 is a possible D gene (6 bases). This sequence originates from a woman in her thirties or forties with active or convalescent COVID-19. The sample was peripheral blood. The CDR3 nucleotides read TGTGCCAGCAGTGAATGGACAGTCACTGAAGCTTTCTTT. Translating it yields CASSEWTVTEAFF.